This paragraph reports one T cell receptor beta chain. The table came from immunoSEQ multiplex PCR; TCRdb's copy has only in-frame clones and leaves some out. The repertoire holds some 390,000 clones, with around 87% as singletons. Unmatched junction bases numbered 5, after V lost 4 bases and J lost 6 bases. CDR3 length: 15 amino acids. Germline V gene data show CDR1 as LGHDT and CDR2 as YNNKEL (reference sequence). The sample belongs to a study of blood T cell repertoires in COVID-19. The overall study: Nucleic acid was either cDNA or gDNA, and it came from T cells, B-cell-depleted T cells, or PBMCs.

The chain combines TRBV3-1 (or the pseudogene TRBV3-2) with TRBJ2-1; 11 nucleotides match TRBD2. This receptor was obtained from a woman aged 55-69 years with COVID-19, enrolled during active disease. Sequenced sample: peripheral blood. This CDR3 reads CASSPGTSGTNEQFF. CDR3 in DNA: TGTGCCAGCAGCCCCGGGACTAGCGGCACCAATGAGCAGTTCTTC.